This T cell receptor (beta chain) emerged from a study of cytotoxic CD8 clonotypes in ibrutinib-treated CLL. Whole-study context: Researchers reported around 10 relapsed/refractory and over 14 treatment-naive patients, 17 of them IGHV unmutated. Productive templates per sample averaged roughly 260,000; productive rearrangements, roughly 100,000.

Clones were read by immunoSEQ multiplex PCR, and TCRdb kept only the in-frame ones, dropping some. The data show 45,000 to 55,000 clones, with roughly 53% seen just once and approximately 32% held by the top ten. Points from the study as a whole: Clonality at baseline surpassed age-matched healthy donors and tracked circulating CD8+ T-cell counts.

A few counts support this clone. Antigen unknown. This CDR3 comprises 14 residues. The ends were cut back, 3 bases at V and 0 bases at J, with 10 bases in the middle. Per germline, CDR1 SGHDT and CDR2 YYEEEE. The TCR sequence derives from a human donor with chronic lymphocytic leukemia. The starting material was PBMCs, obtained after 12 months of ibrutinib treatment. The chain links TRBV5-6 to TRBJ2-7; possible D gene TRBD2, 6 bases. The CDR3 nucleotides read TGTGCCAGCAGCTCGGCCGGGGGCTCCTACGAGCAGTACTTC. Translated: CASSSAGGSYEQYF.